One T cell receptor (beta chain) is described in this entry. The treatment here: roughly 18 received Ad26.COV2.S at low or high dose, single or two shots; about 5 received placebo; per-sample allocation not given. The samples date from day 63 after the first vaccine or placebo injection. This sample is part of a study of Ad26.COV2.S vaccination and SARS-CoV-2 variants. Study information: Into the muscle, Ad26.COV2.S was dosed once or twice, 56 days apart.

The method was immunoSEQ multiplex PCR; TCRdb's version includes in-frame clones alone and lacks a portion of them. Here the sample spans approximately 410,000 clones, 88% being singletons. Sample: peripheral blood, taken in a trial of Ad26.COV2.S vaccine versus placebo. The TCR originated in a person between 18 and 65 years old who received the Ad26.COV2.S COVID-19 vaccine or a placebo.

CDR3 sequence reads: CASSLASGLAVARGEQFF. The CDR3 DNA reads as TGTGCCAGCAGCTTAGCTTCCGGACTAGCAGTGGCGAGGGGTGAGCAGTTCTTC. This rearrangement joins TRBV7-8 to TRBJ2-1, with 8 bases matching TRBD2. CDR3 size: 18 residues. With 0 bases clipped from V and 9 bases from J, the junction kept 16 bases outside the gene matches. The germline V gene encodes CDR1 SGHVS and CDR2 FQNEAQ.